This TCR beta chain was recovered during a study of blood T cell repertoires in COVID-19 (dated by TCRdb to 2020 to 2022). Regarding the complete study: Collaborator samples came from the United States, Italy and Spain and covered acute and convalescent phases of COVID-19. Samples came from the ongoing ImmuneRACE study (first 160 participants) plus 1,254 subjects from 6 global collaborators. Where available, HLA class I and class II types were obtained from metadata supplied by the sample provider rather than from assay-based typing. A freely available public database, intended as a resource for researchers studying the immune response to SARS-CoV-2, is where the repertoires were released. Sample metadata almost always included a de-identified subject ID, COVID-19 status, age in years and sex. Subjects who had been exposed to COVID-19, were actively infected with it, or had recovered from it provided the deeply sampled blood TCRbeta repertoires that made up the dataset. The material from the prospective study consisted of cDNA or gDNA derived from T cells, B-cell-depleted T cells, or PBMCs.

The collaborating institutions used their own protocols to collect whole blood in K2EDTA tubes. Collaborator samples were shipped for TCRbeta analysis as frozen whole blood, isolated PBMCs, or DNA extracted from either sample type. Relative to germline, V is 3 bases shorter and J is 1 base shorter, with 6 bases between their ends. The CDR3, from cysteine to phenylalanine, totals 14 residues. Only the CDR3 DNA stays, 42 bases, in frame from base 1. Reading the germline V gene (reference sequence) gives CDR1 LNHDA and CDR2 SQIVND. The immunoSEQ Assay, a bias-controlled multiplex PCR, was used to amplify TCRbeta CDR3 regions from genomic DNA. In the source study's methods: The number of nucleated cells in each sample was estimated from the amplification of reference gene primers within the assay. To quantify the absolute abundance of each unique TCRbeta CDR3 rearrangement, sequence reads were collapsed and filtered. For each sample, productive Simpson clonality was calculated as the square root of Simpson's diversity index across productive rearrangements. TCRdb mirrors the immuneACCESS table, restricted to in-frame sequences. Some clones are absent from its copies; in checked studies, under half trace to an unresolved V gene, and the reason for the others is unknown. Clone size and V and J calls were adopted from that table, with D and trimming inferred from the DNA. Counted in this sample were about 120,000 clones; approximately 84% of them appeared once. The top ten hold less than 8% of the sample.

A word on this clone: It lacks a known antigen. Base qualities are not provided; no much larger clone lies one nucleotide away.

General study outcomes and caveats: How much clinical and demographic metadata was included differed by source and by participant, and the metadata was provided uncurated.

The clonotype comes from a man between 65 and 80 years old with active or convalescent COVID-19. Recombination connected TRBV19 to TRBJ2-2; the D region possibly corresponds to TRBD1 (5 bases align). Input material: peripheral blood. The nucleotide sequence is TGTGCCAGTAGTATTAGGGGGAACACCGGGGAGCTGTTTTTT. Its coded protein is CASSIRGNTGELFF.